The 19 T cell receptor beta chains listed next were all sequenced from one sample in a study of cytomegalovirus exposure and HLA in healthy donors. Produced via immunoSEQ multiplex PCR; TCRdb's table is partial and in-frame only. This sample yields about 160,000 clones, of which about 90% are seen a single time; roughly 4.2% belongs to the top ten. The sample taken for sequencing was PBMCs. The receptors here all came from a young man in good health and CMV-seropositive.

Here the CDR3 DNA reads TGTGCCATCAGTGGTGCTAGCGGGAGCTTTTACGAGCAGTACTTC. Amino acid sequence: CAISGASGSFYEQYF. The chain is built from TRBV10-3 and TRBJ2-7; 10 bases fit TRBD2. V was pared by 4 bases and J by 4 bases, with 7 bases of the junction left unmatched. The CDR3 length is 15 residues. The germline gives CDR1 ENHRY, CDR2 SYGVKD.

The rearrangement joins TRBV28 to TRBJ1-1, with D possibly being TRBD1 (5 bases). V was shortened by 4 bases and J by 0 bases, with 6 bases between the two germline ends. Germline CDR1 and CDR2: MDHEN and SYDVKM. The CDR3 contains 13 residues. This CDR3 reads CASSSTVNTEAFF. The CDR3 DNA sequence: TGTGCCAGCAGTTCGACAGTGAACACTGAAGCTTTCTTT.

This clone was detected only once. The CDR3 DNA sequence: TGTGCCAGCAGTCCACAGGTCGGTCAGCCCCAGCATTTT. Protein sequence: CASSPQVGQPQHF. The chain couples TRBV6-5 to TRBJ1-5; weak D call: TRBD1 (5 bases). The CDR3 sequence is 13 residues long. V was clipped by 5 bases and J by 6 bases, with 11 bases between them. Germline V lookup: CDR1 MNHEY, CDR2 SVGAGI.

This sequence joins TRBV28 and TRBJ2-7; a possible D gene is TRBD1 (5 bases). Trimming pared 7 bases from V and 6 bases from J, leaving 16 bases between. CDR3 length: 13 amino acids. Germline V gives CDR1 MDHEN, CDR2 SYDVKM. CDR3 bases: TGTGCCAGCACGCGACAGCAGGTGGCCGAGCAGTACTTC. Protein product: CASTRQQVAEQYF.

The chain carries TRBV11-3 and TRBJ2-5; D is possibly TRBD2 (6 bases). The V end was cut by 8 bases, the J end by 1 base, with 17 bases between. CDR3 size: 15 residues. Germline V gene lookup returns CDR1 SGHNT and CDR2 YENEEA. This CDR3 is CASEYPGAPQETQYF. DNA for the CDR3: TGTGCCAGCGAGTACCCGGGAGCCCCCCAAGAGACCCAGTACTTC.

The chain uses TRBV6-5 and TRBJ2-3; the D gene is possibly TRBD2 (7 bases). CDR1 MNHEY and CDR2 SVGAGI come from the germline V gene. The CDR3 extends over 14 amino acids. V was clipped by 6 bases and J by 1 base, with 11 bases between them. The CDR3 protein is CASRSGGGTDTQYF. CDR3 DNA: TGTGCCAGCAGGTCGGGGGGCGGCACAGATACGCAGTATTTT.

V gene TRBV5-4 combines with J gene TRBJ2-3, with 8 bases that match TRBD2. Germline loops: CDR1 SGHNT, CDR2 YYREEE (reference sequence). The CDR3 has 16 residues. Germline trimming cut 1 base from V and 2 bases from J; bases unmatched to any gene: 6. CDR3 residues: CASSLRTGGSTDTQYF. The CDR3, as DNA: TGTGCCAGCAGCTTGAGGACGGGAGGGTCCACAGATACGCAGTATTTT.

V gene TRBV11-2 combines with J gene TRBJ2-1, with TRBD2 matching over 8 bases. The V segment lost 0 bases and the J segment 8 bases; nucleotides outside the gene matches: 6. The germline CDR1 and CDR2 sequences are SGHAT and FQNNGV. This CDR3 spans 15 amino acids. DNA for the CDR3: TGTGCCAGCAGCTTAGAGGCACTAGCGGCGTATGAGCAGTTCTTC. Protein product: CASSLEALAAYEQFF.

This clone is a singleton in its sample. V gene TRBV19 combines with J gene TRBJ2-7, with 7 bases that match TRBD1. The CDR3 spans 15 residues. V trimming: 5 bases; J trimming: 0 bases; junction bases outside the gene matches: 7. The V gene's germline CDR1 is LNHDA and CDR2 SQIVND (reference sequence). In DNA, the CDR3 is TGTGCCAGTAGTCGGACAGGTTGGAGCTCCTACGAGCAGTACTTC. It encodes CASSRTGWSSYEQYF.

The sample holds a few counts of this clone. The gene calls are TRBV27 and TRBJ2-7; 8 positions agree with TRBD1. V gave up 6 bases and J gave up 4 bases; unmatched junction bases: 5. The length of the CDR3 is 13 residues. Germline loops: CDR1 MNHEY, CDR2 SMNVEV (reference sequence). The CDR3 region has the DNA TGTGCCAGCAGCGGACAGGGTGTGTACGAGCAGTACTTC. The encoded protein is CASSGQGVYEQYF.

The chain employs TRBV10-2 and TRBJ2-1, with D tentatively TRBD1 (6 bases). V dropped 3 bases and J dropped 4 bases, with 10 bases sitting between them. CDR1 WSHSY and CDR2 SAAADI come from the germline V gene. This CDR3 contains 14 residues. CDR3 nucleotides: TGCGCCAGCAGTGAAGCGAGGGGGTACAATGAGCAGTTCTTC. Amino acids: CASSEARGYNEQFF.

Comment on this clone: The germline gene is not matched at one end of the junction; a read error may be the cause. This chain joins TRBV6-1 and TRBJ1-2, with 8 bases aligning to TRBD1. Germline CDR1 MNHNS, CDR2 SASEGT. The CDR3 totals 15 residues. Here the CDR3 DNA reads TGTGCCAGCACTGAACAGGGGGGTTTTAACTATGGCTACACCTTC. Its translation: CASTEQGGFNYGYTF.

The CDR3 spells CASSEIRGRDSWGTQYF. CDR3 coding DNA: TGTGCCAGCAGTGAAATTCGAGGGAGAGATTCCTGGGGTACGCAGTATTTT. The V call is TRBV6-1, the J call TRBJ2-3; tentatively, D is TRBD2 (5 bases). Trimming pared 2 bases from V and 8 bases from J, leaving 23 bases between. Per the germline V gene, CDR1 is MNHNS and CDR2 is SASEGT. This CDR3 region has 17 residues.

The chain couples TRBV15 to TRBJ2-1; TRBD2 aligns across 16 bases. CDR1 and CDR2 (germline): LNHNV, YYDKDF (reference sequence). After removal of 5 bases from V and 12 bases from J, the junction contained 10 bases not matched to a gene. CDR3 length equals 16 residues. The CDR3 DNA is TGTGCCACCAGCGCCCCCGGGACTAGCGGGAGGGCTGTGCAGTTCTTC. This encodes CATSAPGTSGRAVQFF.

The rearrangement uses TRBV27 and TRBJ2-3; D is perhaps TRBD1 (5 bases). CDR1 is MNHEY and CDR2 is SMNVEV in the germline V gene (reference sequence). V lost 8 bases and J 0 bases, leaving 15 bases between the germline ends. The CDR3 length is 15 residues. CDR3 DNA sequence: TGTGCCAGCGCTACTTGGCGGACAAGCACAGATACGCAGTATTTT. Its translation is CASATWRTSTDTQYF.

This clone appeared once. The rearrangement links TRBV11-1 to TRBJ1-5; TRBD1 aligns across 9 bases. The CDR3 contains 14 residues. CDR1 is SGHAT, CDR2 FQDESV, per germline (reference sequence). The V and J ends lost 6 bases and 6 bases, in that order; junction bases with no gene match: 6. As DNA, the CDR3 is TGTGCCAGCAGTTTACAGGGGGCTGGTCAGCCCCAGCATTTT. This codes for CASSLQGAGQPQHF.

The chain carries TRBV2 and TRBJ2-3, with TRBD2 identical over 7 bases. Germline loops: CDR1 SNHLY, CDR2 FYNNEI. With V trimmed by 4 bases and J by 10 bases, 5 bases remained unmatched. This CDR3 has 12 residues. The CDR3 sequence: CASSGMGGAQYF. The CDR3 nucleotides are TGTGCCAGCAGTGGGATGGGAGGGGCGCAGTATTTT.

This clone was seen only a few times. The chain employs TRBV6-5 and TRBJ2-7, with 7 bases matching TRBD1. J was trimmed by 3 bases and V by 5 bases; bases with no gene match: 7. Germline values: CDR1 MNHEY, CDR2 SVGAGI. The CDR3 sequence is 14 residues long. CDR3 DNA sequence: TGTGCCAGCAGTATGGACAGGCGAAACTACGAGCAGTACTTC. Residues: CASSMDRRNYEQYF.

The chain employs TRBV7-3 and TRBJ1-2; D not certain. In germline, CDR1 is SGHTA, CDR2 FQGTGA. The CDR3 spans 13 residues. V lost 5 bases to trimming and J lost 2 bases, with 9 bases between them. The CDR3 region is CASSASGNYGYTF. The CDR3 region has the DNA TGTGCCAGCAGCGCGTCCGGGAACTATGGCTACACCTTC.